This passage covers 5 T cell receptor beta chains from one sample sequenced in a study of sequential checkpoint blockade in melanoma. The treatment was: randomized to nivolumab then ipilimumab (arm A) or the reverse (arm B). Generated by immunoSEQ multiplex PCR, the TCRdb table keeps only in-frame clones and is missing some. The repertoire holds several thousand clones, with roughly 26% as singletons. Sequenced here: tumor tissue (inferred from file names), sampled from a patient given nivolumab and ipilimumab in sequence. The receptors stem from a human donor with melanoma.

The V and J genes are TRBV4-1 and TRBJ2-1, with TRBD2 matching 13 bases. The CDR3 contains 16 residues. The ends lost 5 bases at V and 6 bases at J; junction bases unmatched: 7. CDR1 is MGHRA and CDR2 is YSYEKL in the germline V gene. The CDR3 DNA follows: TGCGCCAGCAGCGTGCAACTAGCGGGAGGGCTCAATGAGCAGTTCTTC. This encodes CASSVQLAGGLNEQFF.

This clone was picked up many times. V is TRBV11-3 and J is TRBJ1-1, with 9 positions matching TRBD1. Germline V gene data show CDR1 as SGHNT and CDR2 as YENEEA. With V trimmed by 5 bases and J by 4 bases, 5 bases remained unmatched. The CDR3 runs to 14 residues. CDR3 DNA sequence: TGTGCCAGCAGCGTGGACAGGGGAACCACTGAAGCTTTCTTT. The encoded protein is CASSVDRGTTEAFF.

The chain has TRBV10-2 and TRBJ2-1; TRBD2 aligns across 8 bases. The CDR3 is made up of 13 amino acids. J gave up 9 bases and V 6 bases, and 7 bases lay outside the gene matches. Germline CDR1 and CDR2: WSHSY and SAAADI. CDR3 in amino acids: CASRETSVAEQFF. In DNA, the CDR3 is TGCGCCAGCAGGGAGACTAGCGTTGCTGAGCAGTTCTTC.

This clone was picked up many times. The chain links TRBV11-3 to TRBJ2-7; 9 bases map to TRBD1. V lost 6 bases and J lost 6; bases outside the gene matches: 15. CDR3 length equals 16 residues. Germline values: CDR1 SGHNT, CDR2 YENEEA. The CDR3 DNA follows: TGTGCCAGCAGTCCACTAACAGGGGGCGCTTCTGCCGAGCAGTACTTC. The encoded protein is CASSPLTGGASAEQYF.

This rearrangement joins TRBV6-8 to TRBJ2-5; 9 bases are a match to TRBD2. The CDR3 has 16 amino acids. Germline CDR1 reads MNHGY; CDR2 reads SAAAGT. With 6 bases clipped from V and 2 bases from J, the junction kept 10 bases outside the gene matches. Here the CDR3 reads CASSPSRLAGQETQYF. CDR3 in DNA: TGTGCCAGCAGCCCCAGTCGTCTAGCGGGGCAAGAGACCCAGTACTTC.